The 17 T cell receptor beta chains below all came from one sample that was sequenced in a study of cytomegalovirus exposure and HLA in healthy donors. The PCR made use of 60 Vbeta and 13 Jbeta primers. Clones were sequenced by immunoSEQ multiplex PCR, and TCRdb holds only the in-frame ones, with some missing. The sample carries approximately 170,000 clones, roughly 72% recorded once. The sequencing sample was made of PBMCs. Receptors were obtained from a woman in her thirties or forties in good health and CMV-seronegative.

V usage is TRBV18 and J usage is TRBJ1-1; 9 positions agree with TRBD1. This CDR3 is 18 amino acids long. V shed 6 bases, J shed 6 bases, and the junction held 20 bases outside the gene matches. The germline V gene has CDR1 KGHSH and CDR2 LQKENI. CDR3 sequence (DNA): TGTGCCAGCTCCCCAAAGGCCCGCCGGGGGACAGGGAATTCTGAAGCTTTCTTT. Amino acids: CASSPKARRGTGNSEAFF.

The chain carries TRBV19 and TRBJ2-7, with D possibly matching TRBD2 (5 bases). Trimming shortened V by 5 bases and J by 6 bases, and 17 bases separated the two germline ends. The CDR3 loop spans 14 amino acids. From germline, CDR1 is LNHDA and CDR2 SQIVND (reference sequence). The CDR3 region is CASSSRTLSSEQYF. CDR3 DNA: TGTGCCAGTAGTTCCCGGACTCTTAGTTCCGAGCAGTACTTC.

This clone was seen a few times. The V call is TRBV28, the J call TRBJ1-2, with 11 bases aligning to TRBD1. Germline CDR1 MDHEN, CDR2 SYDVKM. V lost 2 bases and J lost 8; bases outside the gene matches: 13. The length of the CDR3 is 17 residues. CDR3 in amino acids: CASSLPSRGQGVWGYTF. In nucleotides, the CDR3 is TGTGCCAGCAGTTTACCATCACGGGGACAGGGGGTATGGGGCTACACCTTC.

This clone was detected only once. The genes are TRBV6-1 and TRBJ1-5, with D possibly being TRBD1 (6 bases). Trimming removed 8 bases at V and 4 bases at J, with 12 bases between. The germline V gene encodes CDR1 MNHNS and CDR2 SASEGT. CDR3 length: 13 amino acids. The CDR3 region is CASQRQENQPQHF. In nucleotides, the CDR3 is TGTGCCAGCCAAAGACAGGAGAATCAGCCCCAGCATTTT.

There are a few counts of this clone. The gene calls are TRBV30 and TRBJ1-2; 7 bases agree with TRBD1. Germline CDR1 GTSNPN, CDR2 SVGIG (reference sequence). This CDR3 region has 14 residues. V shed 2 bases, J shed 2 bases, and the junction held 5 bases outside the gene matches. DNA of the CDR3: TGTGCCTGGAGTCCCGGGGACAGCAACTATGGCTACACCTTC. This gives the protein CAWSPGDSNYGYTF.

The chain joins TRBV5-4 to TRBJ1-5; D is undetermined. Trimming cost V 0 bases and J 11 bases, with 12 bases left between them. The CDR3 is made up of 13 amino acids. Looked up from germline, CDR1 is SGHNT and CDR2 is YYREEE (reference sequence). In DNA, the CDR3 is TGTGCCAGCAGCTTGGCCCCACGCGAAGCCCAGCATTTT. This codes for CASSLAPREAQHF.

V gene TRBV15 combines with J gene TRBJ1-2, with D possibly being TRBD1 (6 bases). CDR1 is LNHNV, CDR2 YYDKDF, per germline (reference sequence). The ends were cut back, 0 bases at V and 3 bases at J, with 14 bases in the middle. The CDR3 consists of 16 residues. CDR3 protein: CATSRDPRGGHYGYTF. The CDR3 DNA reads TGTGCCACCAGCAGAGATCCGCGGGGGGGCCACTATGGCTACACCTTC. The whole variable domain, remainder taken from reference TRBV15 and TRBJ1-2, is DAMVIQNPRYQVTQFGKPVTLSCSQTLNHNVMYWYQQKSSQAPKLLFHYYDKDFNNEADTPDNFQSRRPNTSFCFLDIRSPGLGDTAMYLCATSRDPRGGHYGYTFGSGTRLTVV.

The chain carries TRBV6-4 and TRBJ1-2; no firm D call. From germline, CDR1 is MRHNA and CDR2 SNTAGT. V lost 3 bases and J 7 bases, leaving 18 bases between the germline ends. The CDR3 totals 15 residues. CDR3: CASSERGEEGGGYTF. CDR3 sequence (DNA): TGTGCCAGCAGTGAACGGGGTGAGGAGGGTGGTGGCTACACCTTC.

The J gene is TRBJ2-2, the V gene TRBV2; the match to TRBD2 covers 9 bases. The CDR3 runs 14 residues. V shed 7 bases and J 6 bases; nucleotides not matched to a gene: 6. CDR1 is SNHLY, CDR2 FYNNEI, per germline. The CDR3 reads CASKPSGVSGELFF. DNA of the CDR3: TGTGCCAGCAAGCCTAGCGGGGTATCCGGGGAGCTGTTTTTT.

The chain couples TRBV11-2 to TRBJ2-7, with D perhaps TRBD2 (6 bases). The CDR3 is 13 residues long. Germline CDR1 and CDR2: SGHAT and FQNNGV. V was trimmed by 4 bases and J by 6 bases, leaving 13 bases between them. The CDR3 bases are TGTGCCAGCAGCTCGATGTGGAGGGGCGAGCAGTACTTC. It is translated as CASSSMWRGEQYF.

This chain connects TRBV15 to TRBJ1-5, with a possible D match to TRBD1 (5 bases). The germline V gene encodes CDR1 LNHNV and CDR2 YYDKDF (reference sequence). V lost 2 bases and J lost 6, with 20 bases in between. The CDR3 has 17 residues. CDR3: CATSRSITGDGSQPQHF. CDR3 DNA: TGTGCCACCAGCAGATCCATCACGGGGGACGGGAGTCAGCCCCAGCATTTT.

The V call is TRBV2, the J call TRBJ2-3; D perhaps matches TRBD1 (6 bases). Germline-derived CDR1 and CDR2 are SNHLY and FYNNEI. V dropped 7 bases and J dropped 3 bases, with 11 bases sitting between them. The CDR3 consists of 13 residues. The CDR3 protein is CASNRGGTDTQYF. CDR3 DNA: TGTGCCAGCAATAGAGGGGGAACAGATACGCAGTATTTT.

V usage is TRBV13 and J usage is TRBJ1-1; 10 bases match TRBD1. Looked up from germline, CDR1 is PRHDT and CDR2 is FYEKMQ (reference sequence). This CDR3 is 15 amino acids long. Losses at the gene ends were 4 bases for V and 6 bases for J; bases not matched to a gene: 8. DNA for the CDR3: TGTGCCAGCAGCTCGGCCGGGACAGGGGACCCTGAAGCTTTCTTT. Translated: CASSSAGTGDPEAFF.

This rearrangement joins TRBV4-2 to TRBJ1-5, with D maybe TRBD1 (6 bases). V was trimmed by 0 bases and J by 5 bases, leaving 14 bases between them. CDR3 size: 16 residues. Germline CDR1 reads LGHNA; CDR2 reads YNFKEQ. For the CDR3, the DNA is TGTGCCAGCAGCCAAGATCCGGGGGGCAAGTATCAGCCCCAGCATTTT. Its translation: CASSQDPGGKYQPQHF.

The chain has TRBV28 and TRBJ2-1; TRBD1 aligns across 9 bases. Trimming at V came to 3 bases and at J to 3 bases, leaving 3 bases not matched to a gene. CDR3 size: 15 residues. In germline, CDR1 is MDHEN, CDR2 SYDVKM. The CDR3: CASSLGTGFYNEQFF. As DNA, the CDR3 is TGTGCCAGCAGTTTGGGGACAGGGTTCTACAATGAGCAGTTCTTC.

The chain joins TRBV6-4 to TRBJ2-7; 13 bases match TRBD2. Trimming removed 7 bases from V and 4 bases from J; junction bases left unmatched: 10. CDR1 and CDR2 (germline): MRHNA, SNTAGT. The CDR3 length is 16 residues. The CDR3 is CASKGAPGLAGYEQYF. The CDR3, as DNA: TGTGCCAGCAAAGGAGCCCCGGGACTAGCGGGATACGAGCAGTACTTC.

The genes are TRBV29-1 and TRBJ2-3; 7 bases are shared with TRBD1. CDR3 length equals 12 residues. Germline V gene sequence: CDR1 SQVTM, CDR2 ANQGSEA. Trimming cost V 7 bases and J 4 bases; bases outside gene matches: 5. CDR3 DNA sequence: TGCAGCGCCCAGGGGGTCTCAGATACGCAGTATTTT. Protein product: CSAQGVSDTQYF.